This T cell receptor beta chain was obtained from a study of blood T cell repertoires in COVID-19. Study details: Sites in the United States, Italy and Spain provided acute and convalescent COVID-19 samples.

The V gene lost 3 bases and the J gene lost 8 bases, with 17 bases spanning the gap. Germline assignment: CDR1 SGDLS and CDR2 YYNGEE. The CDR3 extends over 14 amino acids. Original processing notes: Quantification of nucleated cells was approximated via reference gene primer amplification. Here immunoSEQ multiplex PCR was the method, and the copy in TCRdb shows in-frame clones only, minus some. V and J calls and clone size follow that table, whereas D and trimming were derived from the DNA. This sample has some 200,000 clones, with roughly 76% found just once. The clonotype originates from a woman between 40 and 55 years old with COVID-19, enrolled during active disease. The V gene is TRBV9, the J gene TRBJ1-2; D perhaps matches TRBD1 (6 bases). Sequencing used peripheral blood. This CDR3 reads CASSDRRQAGGYTF. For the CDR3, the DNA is TGTGCCAGCAGCGACCGGAGACAGGCTGGGGGCTACACCTTC.